The source of this T cell receptor beta chain is a study of regulatory T cells in long-lasting Graves disease. This CDR3 has 15 amino acids. V was pared by 1 base and J by 5 bases, with 11 bases between. Per germline, CDR1 MDHEN and CDR2 SYDVKM. As for time point: persistent/refractory GD, antithyroid drugs over 5 years with positive TRAb. RNA from PBMCs was the source of the TCR library. The patients were enrolled through endocrinology in Xi'an, China. This clonotype was seen repeatedly, ten times or more. The antigen is unknown. Both iRepertoire HTBI primers and Arm-PCR of CDR3 regions were used to build the TCR beta libraries. In the authors' workflow: Detected in the samples were some 68 TRBV and about 15 TRBJ segments. TCRdb processed the multiplex PCR reads anew with MiXCR; each CDR3 protein has one entry. V and J calls and clone size were set by TCRdb, not the authors. The repertoire consists of around 510,000 distinct CDR3 sequences, with roughly 20% occurring once and the leading ten covering approximately 7.8%.

Study-wide findings and caveats: Persistent disease favored TRBV28, TRBJ1-2 and TRBJ2-5.

Material: peripheral blood mononuclear cells (PBMCs), obtained when the disease was refractory, from a patient treated with antithyroid drugs. The source of this sequence is a female donor with Graves disease. The V and J genes are TRBV28 and TRBJ2-2; D is ambiguous. CDR3 loop: CASSLLLLETGELFF. For the CDR3, the DNA is TGTGCCAGCAGTTTATTACTCCTTGAAACCGGGGAGCTGTTTTTT.